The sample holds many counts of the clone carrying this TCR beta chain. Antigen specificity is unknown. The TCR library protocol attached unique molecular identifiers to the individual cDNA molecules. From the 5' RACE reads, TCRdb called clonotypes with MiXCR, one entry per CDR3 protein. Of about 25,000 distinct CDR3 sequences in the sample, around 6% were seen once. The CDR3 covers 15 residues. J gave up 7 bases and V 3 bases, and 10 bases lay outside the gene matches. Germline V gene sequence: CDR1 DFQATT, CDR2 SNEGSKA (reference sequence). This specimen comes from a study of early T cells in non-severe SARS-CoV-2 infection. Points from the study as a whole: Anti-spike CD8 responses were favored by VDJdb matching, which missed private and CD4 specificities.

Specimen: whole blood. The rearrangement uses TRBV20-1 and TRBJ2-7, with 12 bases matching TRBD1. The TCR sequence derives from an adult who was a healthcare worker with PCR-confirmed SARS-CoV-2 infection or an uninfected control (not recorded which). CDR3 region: CSASASGTGGFEQYF. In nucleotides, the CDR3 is TGCAGTGCTAGCGCCTCCGGGACAGGGGGCTTTGAGCAGTACTTC.